Below, 10 T cell receptor beta chains from the same sample are listed, as sequenced in a study of T cell clonality in common variable immunodeficiency. Produced via immunoSEQ multiplex PCR; TCRdb's table is partial and in-frame only. The specimen gives roughly 42,000 clones without singletons; the ten biggest hold less than 2.5%. The source material was peripheral blood mononuclear cells. The receptors stem from a person aged 18 to 69 in good health.

The sample holds many counts of this clone. The missing CDR3 end, 3 residues past where the read stops, is filled in from the germline J gene. This chain uses TRBV19 with TRBJ1-6, with no clear D. The CDR3 consists of 14 residues. CDR1 is LNHDA and CDR2 is SQIVND in the germline V gene (reference sequence). The CDR3 reads CASSRSGPGGTLHF. The covered CDR3 bases are TGTGCCAGTAGTAGGTCGGGTCCCGGCGGCACC.

This clone was counted at least ten times. The missing CDR3 end, 3 residues past where the read stops, is filled in from the germline J gene. V is TRBV14 and J is TRBJ2-2, with D hard to call. CDR3 length equals 13 residues. From germline, CDR1 is SGHDN and CDR2 FVKESK. Trimming took 1 base from V and 6 from J, leaving 6 bases between them. The sequenced part of the CDR3 DNA is TGTGCCAGCAGCCAAGCGCGCTCCGGGGAG. As protein: CASSQARSGE. The whole CDR3 protein reads CASSQARSGELFF.

This clone was seen many times. The read falls 3 residues short of the CDR3 end, and the missing part is taken from the germline J gene. The chain uses TRBV4-1 and TRBJ1-2, with D hard to call. Trimming removed 0 bases from V and 7 bases from J, with 12 bases in between. Germline CDR1 MGHRA, CDR2 YSYEKL. This CDR3 has 14 residues. The CDR3 DNA, read in part, is TGCGCCAGCAGCCAAGAAGGCACGTCGAGTGGC. Residues: CASSQEGTSSG. The entire CDR3 reads CASSQEGTSSGYTF.

This clone has ten or more counts. The read falls 3 residues short of the CDR3 end, and the missing part is taken from the germline J gene. The J gene is TRBJ1-5, the V gene TRBV10-3; perhaps TRBD1 as D (6 bases). The CDR3 is 15 residues long. Deletions cut 2 bases from V and 7 bases from J, with 15 bases between. From germline, CDR1 is ENHRY and CDR2 SYGVKD. The CDR3 loop reads CAISEGQGLGQPQHF. The DNA read from the CDR3 is TGTGCCATCAGTGAGGGGCAGGGGCTAGGACAGCCC.

The sample holds many counts of this clone. This CDR3 is CSAQGLAGSYEQYF. Partial CDR3 DNA: TGCAGTGCCCAGGGACTAGCAGGCTCCTACGAG. This chain connects TRBV20-1 to TRBJ2-7, with 9 bases fitting TRBD2. The read halts 3 residues ahead of the CDR3 end, with the missing end drawn from the germline J gene. Trimming cost V 6 bases and J 0 bases; bases outside gene matches: 6. Per germline, CDR1 DFQATT and CDR2 SNEGSKA (reference sequence). The CDR3 has 14 amino acids.

This clone was observed a few times. The CDR3 end is not reached by the read, which stops 3 residues before it; the germline J gene fills it in. This chain joins TRBV6-2 or TRBV6-3 and TRBJ1-2; 8 nucleotides agree with TRBD1. The germline V gene encodes CDR1 MNHEY and CDR2 SVGEGT. The CDR3 extends over 14 amino acids. The covered CDR3 bases are TGTGCCAGCAGTCAGGGGACAGGTCTCTACGAC. Translation: CASSQGTGLYD. The whole CDR3 protein is CASSQGTGLYDYTF.

This clone appeared a few times. The CDR3 goes on 3 residues after the read ends, and that part is filled in from the germline J gene. The V and J genes are TRBV11-2 and TRBJ1-1; D gene ambiguous. The V gene's germline CDR1 is SGHAT and CDR2 FQNNGV. This CDR3 has 13 residues. V was clipped by 0 bases and J by 6 bases, with 8 bases between them. CDR3 DNA (partial): TGTGCCAGCAGCTTAGATCTGAAGGCTGAA. This gives the protein CASSLDLKAE. The whole CDR3 protein is CASSLDLKAEAFF. The full variable domain, completed using reference TRBV11-2 and TRBJ1-1, is EAGVAQSPRYKIIEKRQSVAFWCNPISGHATLYWYQQILGQGPKLLIQFQNNGVVDDSQLPKDRFSAERLKGVDSTLKIQPAKLEDSAVYLCASSLDLKAEAFFGQGTRLTVV.

This clone appeared many times. The read terminates 3 residues before the CDR3 end, so the remaining end is supplied by the germline J gene. J is TRBJ2-1 and V is TRBV18; D gene uncertain. The CDR3 runs to 14 residues. V gave up 2 bases and J gave up 6 bases, with 11 bases separating them. Germline V gives CDR1 KGHSH, CDR2 LQKENI. The chain's CDR3 is CASSPSPNGNEQFF. CDR3 DNA, as far as it was read: TGTGCCAGCTCACCAAGCCCGAACGGCAATGAG.

This clone appeared many times. The read gets to within 3 residues of the CDR3 end, and the germline J gene fills in the rest. This chain links TRBV9 with TRBJ1-1; TRBD1 might be the D (6 bases). CDR1 SGDLS and CDR2 YYNGEE come from the germline V gene. The CDR3 has 13 residues. CDR3: CASSVDWTAEAFF. CDR3 DNA, as far as it was read: TGTGCCAGCAGCGTAGACTGGACAGCCGAA.

This clone appeared many times. The read comes to an end 3 residues before the CDR3 does, leaving the germline J gene to fill in the end. The chain has TRBV30 and TRBJ1-1; no firm D call. CDR1 GTSNPN and CDR2 SVGIG come from the germline V gene (reference sequence). This CDR3 has 15 amino acids. Trimming took 4 bases from V and 5 from J, leaving 20 bases between them. CDR3 amino acids: CAWKFPGTVLTEAFF. The DNA read from the CDR3 is TGTGCCTGGAAGTTCCCCGGAACAGTCCTAACTGAA.